This T cell receptor (beta chain) was obtained from a study of blood T cell repertoires in COVID-19. Study context: Material from acute and convalescent COVID-19 was sourced from the United States, Italy and Spain. Nucleic acid was either cDNA or gDNA, and it came from T cells, B-cell-depleted T cells, or PBMCs.

Germline trimming cut 6 bases from V and 5 bases from J; bases unmatched to any gene: 8. Germline V gene sequence: CDR1 SGHRS, CDR2 YFSETQ. CDR3 length: 17 amino acids. Those enrolled in Seattle joined during active infection and were followed longitudinally afterward. This clone was counted a few times. Using immunoSEQ multiplex PCR, the repertoire was profiled, and TCRdb retains in-frame clones only, with some absent. The sample has under 200,000 clones; approximately 87% are singletons. The sample consisted of peripheral blood. V gene TRBV5-1 combines with J gene TRBJ2-2; 15 nucleotides align to TRBD2. This TCR came from a woman between 65 and 79 years old with COVID-19, enrolled during active disease. The DNA for the CDR3 is TGCGCCAGCACGGGACTAGCGGGGGGAATAACTACCGGGGAGCTGTTTTTT. Its translation: CASTGLAGGITTGELFF.